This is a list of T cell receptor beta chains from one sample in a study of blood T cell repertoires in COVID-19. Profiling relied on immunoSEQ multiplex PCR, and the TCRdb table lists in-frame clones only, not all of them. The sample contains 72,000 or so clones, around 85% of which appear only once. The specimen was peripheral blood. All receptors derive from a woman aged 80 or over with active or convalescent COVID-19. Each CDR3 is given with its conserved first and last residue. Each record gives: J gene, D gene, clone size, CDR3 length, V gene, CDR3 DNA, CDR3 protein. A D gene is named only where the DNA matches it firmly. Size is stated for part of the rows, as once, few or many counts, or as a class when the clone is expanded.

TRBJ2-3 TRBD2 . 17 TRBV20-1 TGCAGTGCTAGTGGTCACAATTCAGCGGGGGGCACAGATACGCAGTATTTT CSASGHNSAGGTDTQYF
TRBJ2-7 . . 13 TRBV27 TGTGCCAGCAGTTTATCCAGGAATGGAGAGCAGTACTTC CASSLSRNGEQYF
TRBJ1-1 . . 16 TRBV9 TGTGCCAGCAGCGAAAACCCGCAGGATACGAACGCTGAAGCTTTCTTT CASSENPQDTNAEAFF
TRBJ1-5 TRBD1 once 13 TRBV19 TGTGCCACCGAGACAGGGCGCTATCAGCCCCAGCATTTT CATETGRYQPQHF
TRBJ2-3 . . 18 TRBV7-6 TGTGCCAGCAGCCCTCCGGTCGGGGATCGAAGGTACACAGATACGCAGTATTTT CASSPPVGDRRYTDTQYF
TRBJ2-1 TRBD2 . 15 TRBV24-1 TGTGCCACCAGTGGCGCCCGGGGGGGCGTCGATGAGCAGTTCTTC CATSGARGGVDEQFF
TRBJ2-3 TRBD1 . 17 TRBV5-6 TGTGCCAGCAGCGATCAACCGGGACAGGGGGTCCCAGATACGCAGTATTTT CASSDQPGQGVPDTQYF
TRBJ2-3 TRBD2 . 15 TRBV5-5 TGTGCCAGCAGCTTGGTAGCGGGGGTGACAGATACGCAGTATTTT CASSLVAGVTDTQYF
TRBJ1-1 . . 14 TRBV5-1 TGCGCCAGCAGCTTCCAGGGGTTCCCCCTTGAAGCTTTCTTT CASSFQGFPLEAFF
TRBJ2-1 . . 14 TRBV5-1 TGCGCCAGCAGCTTCGGGGTCAACTACAATGAGCAGTTCTTC CASSFGVNYNEQFF
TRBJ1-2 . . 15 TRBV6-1 TGTGCCAGCAGTGAGTGGATGAGCAGGGACTATGGCTACACCTTC CASSEWMSRDYGYTF
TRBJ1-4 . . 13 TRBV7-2 TGTGCCAGCAGCTTAGGTATTAATGAAAAACTGTTTTTT CASSLGINEKLFF
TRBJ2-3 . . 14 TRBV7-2 TGTGCCAGCAGCTTACCGTCCAGGGCAGATACGCAGTATTTT CASSLPSRADTQYF
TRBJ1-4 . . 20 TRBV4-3 TGCGCCAGCAGCCAAGTTCGTTTTTTGGGGGGGGGCGCAACTAATGAAAAACTGTTTTTT CASSQVRFLGGGATNEKLFF
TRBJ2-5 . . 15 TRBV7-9 TGTGCCAGCAGCTTATCAGGGGGGAGGTGGGAGACCCAGTACTTC CASSLSGGRWETQYF
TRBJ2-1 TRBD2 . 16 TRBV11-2 TGTGCCAGCAGCTGGAGCGGGGGGGCCGGATTGGGCGAGCAGTTCTTC CASSWSGGAGLGEQFF
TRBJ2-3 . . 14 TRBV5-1 TGCGCCAGCAGCACTGGAGCTGGCACAGATACGCAGTATTTT CASSTGAGTDTQYF
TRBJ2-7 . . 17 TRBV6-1 TGTGCCAGCAGTGAAATACTATACCGGGACACCGCCTACGAGCAGTACTTC CASSEILYRDTAYEQYF
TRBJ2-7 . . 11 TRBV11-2 TGTGCCAGCAGCCCGAGCTACGAGCAGTACTTC CASSPSYEQYF
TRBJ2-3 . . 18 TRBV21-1 TGTGCCAGCGCCCCTTCGGCTAGCGGGGGGGATAGCACAGATACGCAGTATTTT CASAPSASGGDSTDTQYF
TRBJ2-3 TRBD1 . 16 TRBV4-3 TGCGCCAGCAGCCTTACACTGGACAGGGGCGCAGATACGCAGTATTTT CASSLTLDRGADTQYF
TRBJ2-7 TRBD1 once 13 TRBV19 TGTGCCAGCCAAACCAGGGGGCTTAACGAGCAGTACTTC CASQTRGLNEQYF